This T cell receptor beta chain was sequenced for a study of CD8+CD57+ T cells in acquired aplastic anemia. For the study at large: Sorting CD4+ and CD8+ cells gave DNA averaging approximately 3 ug. Overall study findings and caveats: Simpson's diversity of CD8+ cells was not significantly different in patients compared with controls.

This clonotype showed up just a few times. The antigen remains unidentified. For sequencing, patients were chosen who had shown expansion of CD8+CD57+ cells by flow cytometry. The cohort consisted entirely of patients having severe acquired aplastic anemia. Profiling of TCR beta VDJ combinations and CDR3 sequences used genomic DNA as template. TCRdb itself ran the reads through MiXCR, one entry per CDR3 protein. The data show roughly 98,000 distinct CDR3 sequences, with 55% to 70% seen just once and 50% to 70% held by the top ten. V lost 3 bases, J lost 4 bases, and 7 bases stayed unmatched. The CDR3 is made up of 16 amino acids. The germline V gene encodes CDR1 KGHDR and CDR2 SFDVKD.

The receptor comes from a human donor with aplastic anemia. The genes are TRBV24-1 and TRBJ2-3, with 9 bases matching TRBD1. The sample taken for sequencing was sorted CD4+, CD8+, or CD8+CD57+ T cells (not recorded which) from PBMCs. CDR3: CATSDPGTGSSDTQYF. The DNA of the CDR3 is TGTGCCACCAGTGATCCCGGGACAGGGTCATCAGATACGCAGTATTTT.